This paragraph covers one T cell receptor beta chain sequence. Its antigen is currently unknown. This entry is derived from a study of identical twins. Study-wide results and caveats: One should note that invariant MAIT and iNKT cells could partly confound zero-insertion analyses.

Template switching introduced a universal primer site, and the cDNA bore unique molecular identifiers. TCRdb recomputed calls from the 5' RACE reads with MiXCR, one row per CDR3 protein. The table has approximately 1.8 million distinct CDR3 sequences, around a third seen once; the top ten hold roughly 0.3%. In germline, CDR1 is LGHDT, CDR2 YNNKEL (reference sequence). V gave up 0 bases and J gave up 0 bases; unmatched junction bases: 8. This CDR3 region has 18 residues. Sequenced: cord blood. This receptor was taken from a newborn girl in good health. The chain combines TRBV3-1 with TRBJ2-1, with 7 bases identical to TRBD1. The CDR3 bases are TGTGCCAGCAGCCAAGAAAATCCAGGGGGAAGCTCCTACAATGAGCAGTTCTTC. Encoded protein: CASSQENPGGSSYNEQFF.